This T cell receptor beta chain originates from a study of T cell clonotyping in hematopoietic cell transplantation. Findings of the study overall: At the given depth, recipient repertoires were over 95% de novo clonotypes. Higher Inverse Simpson Index values in graft donor and pretransplant recipient predicted broader posttransplant TCR diversity.

The CDR3 consists of 14 residues. V dropped 8 bases and J dropped 4; count of bases not matched to a gene: 5. Germline CDR1 SGHAT, CDR2 FQNNGV. Sample share makes this clone medium-sized. Its antigen remains unidentified. The assay was immunoSEQ multiplex PCR, and TCRdb's table has in-frame clones only and misses some. This sample carries roughly 5,000 clones, approximately 80% of them seen once, and the ten largest clones take around 27%. Samples: about 28 days before transplant, then days 30, 100 and 180 after. Specimen: peripheral blood mononuclear cells, collected 100 days after allogeneic stem cell transplant. The sequence was collected from a female patient aged 50-59 years who had an allogeneic stem cell transplant from an unrelated donor, so the T cells may come from the graft donor. Some clones in this sample may be carry-over from other donors' samples. V and J are TRBV11-2 and TRBJ1-6, with 7 bases aligning to TRBD1. Written as DNA, the CDR3 is TGTGCCAGCGTACAGGGGCCGTATAATTCACCCCTCCACTTT. Translating it yields CASVQGPYNSPLHF.